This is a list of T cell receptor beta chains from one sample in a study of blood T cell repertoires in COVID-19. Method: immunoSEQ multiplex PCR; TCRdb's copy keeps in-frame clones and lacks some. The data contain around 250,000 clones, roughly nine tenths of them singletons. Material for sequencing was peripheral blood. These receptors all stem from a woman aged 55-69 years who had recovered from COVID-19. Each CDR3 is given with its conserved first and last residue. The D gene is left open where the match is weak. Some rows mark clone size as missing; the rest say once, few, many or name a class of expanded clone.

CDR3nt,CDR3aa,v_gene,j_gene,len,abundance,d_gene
TGTGCCAGCAGGGAACAGGGGGCGCGGACTGAAGCTTTCTTT,CASREQGARTEAFF,TRBV7-3,TRBJ1-1,14,.,TRBD1
TGCGCCAGCAGCTTGGCCCTTGGACAAGTTTACAATGAGCAGTTCTTC,CASSLALGQVYNEQFF,TRBV5-1,TRBJ2-1,16,.,.
TGTGCCAGCAGTTTAAGACAGGGCACTGAAGCTTTCTTT,CASSLRQGTEAFF,TRBV27,TRBJ1-1,13,.,TRBD1
TGTGCCAGCAGCCCCCCGGGGGAGTGGCGGACAACTGAAGCTTTCTTT,CASSPPGEWRTTEAFF,TRBV5-4,TRBJ1-1,16,.,.
TGTGCCACCGCCGTTGGGCAGGGGGTCGATCAGCCCCAGCATTTT,CATAVGQGVDQPQHF,TRBV6-5,TRBJ1-5,15,once,TRBD1
TGTGCCAGCAGCCCAGGGGGCTGGGCTGAAAAACTGTTTTTT,CASSPGGWAEKLFF,TRBV7-2,TRBJ1-4,14,few,TRBD1
TGTGCCAGCTCACCCATAAGGACAACTTATAGGTTTTCTGGGGCCAACGTCCTGACTTTC,CASSPIRTTYRFSGANVLTF,TRBV18,TRBJ2-6,20,.,.
TGTGCCAGCAGTTACGCGGGACTAGCGGGCACAGATACGCAGTATTTT,CASSYAGLAGTDTQYF,TRBV6-5,TRBJ2-3,16,.,TRBD2
TGTGCCAGCAGCCCTATCGGGGTGAGAGGCTCCGAGCAGTACTTC,CASSPIGVRGSEQYF,TRBV4-2,TRBJ2-7,15,.,.
TGCAGCGTTGAAGAGCTGAGAGGGGAGCAGTTCTTC,CSVEELRGEQFF,TRBV29-1,TRBJ2-1,12,.,.
TGTGCCAGCAGTTTTAGGGAGTTGAACTATGGCTACACCTTC,CASSFRELNYGYTF,TRBV28,TRBJ1-2,14,.,.
TGCGCCAGCAGCTCGTCGCCAGGGGGCACTGAAGCTTTCTTT,CASSSSPGGTEAFF,TRBV5-1,TRBJ1-1,14,.,TRBD1
TGTGCCAGCAGCCTTAGGGGGGGGCAAGAGGGCTACACCTTC,CASSLRGGQEGYTF,TRBV3-1/TRBV3-2,TRBJ1-2,14,.,.
TGTGCCAGCAGCACACGACAGGGGCGTACAGATACGCAGTATTTT,CASSTRQGRTDTQYF,TRBV3-1/TRBV3-2,TRBJ2-3,15,.,TRBD1
TGTGCCAGCAGCGCCGACAAGAATCAGCCCCAGCATTTT,CASSADKNQPQHF,TRBV4-2,TRBJ1-5,13,.,.
TGTGCCAGCAGCTCAAGCCAGGACAGGGGCCATCAGCCCCAGCATTTT,CASSSSQDRGHQPQHF,TRBV6-6,TRBJ1-5,16,.,TRBD1
TGTGCCAGCAGTTGGGGACACCGCAGTCTAGGGAACACCGGGGAGCTGTTTTTT,CASSWGHRSLGNTGELFF,TRBV27,TRBJ2-2,18,medium-sized,.
TGTGCCAGCAGTCTGATTGGGAGGGGCAACGAGCAGTACTTC,CASSLIGRGNEQYF,TRBV28,TRBJ2-7,14,few,TRBD2
TGCGCCAGCAGCCAGGCCGGGACTCTTAATCATGGCTACACCTTC,CASSQAGTLNHGYTF,TRBV4-1,TRBJ1-2,15,few,.
TGTGCCAGCAGCCAAGATTTGACAGCCACCCGGCCCCAGCATTTT,CASSQDLTATRPQHF,TRBV3-1/TRBV3-2,TRBJ1-5,15,.,.
TGTGCCATCAGTGACGACAGGGTCGAGCAGTACTTC,CAISDDRVEQYF,TRBV10-3,TRBJ2-7,12,once,TRBD1
TGTGCCAGTGGGGGACTACCCACCGGGGAGCTGTTTTTT,CASGGLPTGELFF,TRBV19,TRBJ2-2,13,.,TRBD2
TGTGCCAGCAGCTTAGTCGGGCTAGCGGGAGGTGCGGATACGCAGTATTTT,CASSLVGLAGGADTQYF,TRBV7-2,TRBJ2-3,17,.,TRBD2
TGTGCCAGCAGCTTACAGGGGGCAGCGGAGACCCAGTACTTC,CASSLQGAAETQYF,TRBV7-2,TRBJ2-5,14,.,TRBD1
TGTGCCAGCTCACCTTCATACGGGAGCTCTGGAAACACCATATATTTT,CASSPSYGSSGNTIYF,TRBV18,TRBJ1-3,16,.,.
TGTGCCACCAGCAGAGGAAGGGGGTACACCGGGGAGCTGTTTTTT,CATSRGRGYTGELFF,TRBV15,TRBJ2-2,15,once,.
TGTGCCAGCAGCTCAGGGGATGATTCTGGAAACACCATATATTTT,CASSSGDDSGNTIYF,TRBV7-8,TRBJ1-3,15,.,.
TGTGCCAGCAGCCAAAACCGGGGTAGAGAGACCCAGTACTTC,CASSQNRGRETQYF,TRBV4-2,TRBJ2-5,14,.,.
TGCGCCAGCAGCTTGGAAACCGGGGAGGTCCGGTACTATAATTCACCCCTCCACTTT,CASSLETGEVRYYNSPLHF,TRBV5-1,TRBJ1-6,19,.,.
TGTGCCAGCAGCTTATTGGGGCAGGGTAGAAACACCATATATTTT,CASSLLGQGRNTIYF,TRBV7-2,TRBJ1-3,15,.,.
TGTGCCAGCAGGAGTACAGGGGGCAGACACAATGAGCAGTTCTTC,CASRSTGGRHNEQFF,TRBV2,TRBJ2-1,15,.,TRBD1
TGTGCCAGTACCCGTAGCGGGGCCGCGATAGATACGCAGTATTTT,CASTRSGAAIDTQYF,TRBV19,TRBJ2-3,15,.,TRBD2
TGTGCCAGCAGCTTGGACCCCTCGGATCGGGGGAGAGGCACCATATATTTT,CASSLDPSDRGRGTIYF,TRBV5-4,TRBJ1-3,17,.,.
TGCGCCAGCAGCTTGGCCCAGGGGCGTGGCACTGAAGCTTTCTTT,CASSLAQGRGTEAFF,TRBV5-1,TRBJ1-1,15,.,.
TGTGCCAGTTCAAGGACTAGAAGCTACGAGCAGTACTTC,CASSRTRSYEQYF,TRBV19,TRBJ2-7,13,.,TRBD2